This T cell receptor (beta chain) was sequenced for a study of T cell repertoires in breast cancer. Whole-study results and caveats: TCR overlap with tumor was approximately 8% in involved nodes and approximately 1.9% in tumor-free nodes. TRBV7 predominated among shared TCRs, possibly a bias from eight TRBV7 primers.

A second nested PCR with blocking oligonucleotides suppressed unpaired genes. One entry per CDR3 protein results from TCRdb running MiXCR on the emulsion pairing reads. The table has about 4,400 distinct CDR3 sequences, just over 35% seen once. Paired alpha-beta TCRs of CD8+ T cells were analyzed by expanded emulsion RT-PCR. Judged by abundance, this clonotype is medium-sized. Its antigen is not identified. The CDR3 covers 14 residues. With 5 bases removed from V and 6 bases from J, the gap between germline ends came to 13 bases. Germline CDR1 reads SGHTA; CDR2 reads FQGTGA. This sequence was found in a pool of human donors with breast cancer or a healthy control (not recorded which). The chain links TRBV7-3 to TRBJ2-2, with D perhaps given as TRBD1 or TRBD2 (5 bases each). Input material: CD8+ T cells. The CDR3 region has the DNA TGTGCCAGCAGCGGTAGAGGGGTGCCCGGGGAGCTGTTTTTT. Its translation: CASSGRGVPGELFF.